Shown below are 7 T cell receptor beta chains from a single sample sequenced in a study of T cells in Graves' hyperthyroidism and ophthalmopathy. From RNA transcripts, TCR beta CDR3 regions were amplified. A first-round RT-PCR of the TCR CDR3 used the HTBI primer set. TCRdb independently ran MiXCR on the multiplex PCR reads; one entry per CDR3 protein. The data hold more than 600,000 distinct CDR3 sequences, with 16% observed a single time. Sample: blood. Receptors originate from a young man with Graves' hyperthyroidism.

The chain carries TRBV29-1 and TRBJ1-1; 7 nucleotides match TRBD1. The junction had 7 bases not matched to a gene; V was cut back by 5 bases and J by 4 bases. The CDR3 runs to 13 residues. Germline V CDR1 and CDR2: SQVTM, ANQGSEA. The CDR3 is CSVRTGRGTEAFF. The DNA of the CDR3 is TGCAGCGTTCGGACAGGAAGGGGCACTGAAGCTTTCTTT.

Many counts were recorded for this clonotype. This chain uses TRBV24-1 with TRBJ1-1; TRBD1 is a possible D gene (5 bases). The germline gives CDR1 KGHDR, CDR2 SFDVKD. The length of the CDR3 is 13 residues. Trimming left V 4 bases short and J 12 bases short, with 17 bases between. CDR3 residues: CATSDSTALRSFF. The DNA for the CDR3 is TGTGCCACCAGTGACTCGACAGCTCTTCGGTCTTTCTTT.

This clonotype has at least ten counts. The chain combines TRBV28 with TRBJ2-3, with 7 bases that match TRBD1. Germline V gives CDR1 MDHEN, CDR2 SYDVKM. Unmatched junction bases numbered 6, after V lost 5 bases and J lost 1 base. The CDR3 covers 15 residues. The CDR3 coding sequence is TGTGCCAGCAGTCCCTCTACAGGGGGCACAGATACGCAGTATTTT. It specifies CASSPSTGGTDTQYF.

This clonotype was observed at least ten times. This rearrangement joins TRBV10-3 to TRBJ1-1, with D possibly matching TRBD1 (5 bases). CDR1 is ENHRY and CDR2 is SYGVKD in the germline V gene. The V and J ends lost 3 bases and 6 bases respectively, with 8 bases between them. The CDR3 runs to 12 residues. In DNA, the CDR3 is TGTGCCATCAGTGATGGGGGTTCTGAAGCTTTCTTT. Translated: CAISDGGSEAFF.

This sequence joins TRBV4-3 and TRBJ2-1; D remains unclear. Germline CDR1 reads LGHNA; CDR2 reads YSLEER. The CDR3 extends over 14 amino acids. The V end lost 0 bases, the J end lost 12 bases, and 15 bases lay between the germline ends. CDR3 nucleotides: TGCGCCAGCAGCCAAGATCGAACCCCGATAGCGCAGTTCTTC. Protein sequence: CASSQDRTPIAQFF.

The chain recombines TRBV13 with TRBJ2-5; D may be TRBD1 (6 bases). Between the trimmed V and J ends, which lost 5 bases and 5 bases, there was a span of 18 bases. Germline V lookup: CDR1 PRHDT, CDR2 FYEKMQ (reference sequence). The CDR3 has 15 amino acids. The CDR3 here is CASSPWGQGEETQYF. CDR3 DNA sequence: TGTGCCAGCAGCCCTTGGGGGCAGGGAGAGGAGACCCAGTACTTC.

This clonotype was observed a few times. CDR3 protein: CASSPSGTGYYEQYF. CDR3 nucleotides: TGTGCCAGCAGCCCCTCCGGGACTGGGTACTACGAGCAGTACTTC. The chain uses TRBV28 and TRBJ2-7, with D maybe TRBD2 (6 bases). V lost 6 bases, J lost 3 bases, and 18 bases lay in between. Germline CDR1 MDHEN, CDR2 SYDVKM. The CDR3 loop spans 15 amino acids.